The sequence of this TCR beta chain was determined in a study of blood T cell repertoires in COVID-19. Study background: Italy, Spain and the United States were the sources of the convalescent and acute COVID-19 samples. From T cells, B-cell-depleted T cells, or PBMCs came the material, which was cDNA or gDNA.

Some clones are missing from TCRdb's copy, which holds only in-frame ones; the method was immunoSEQ multiplex PCR. In the table there are about 46,000 clones, about four fifths of which are singletons. Germline V CDR1 and CDR2: SGHRS, YFSETQ. The CDR3 runs to 13 residues. Trimming stripped 2 bases from V and 1 base from J, with 7 bases between. This receptor was obtained from a man aged 55 to 69 with active COVID-19. This rearrangement joins TRBV5-1 to TRBJ2-7; no reliable D call. Sequences were obtained from peripheral blood. Here the CDR3 DNA reads TGCGCCAGCAGCTTTGACACGTCCTACGAGCAGTACTTC. As protein: CASSFDTSYEQYF. The whole variable domain, remainder taken from reference TRBV5-1 and TRBJ2-7, is KAGVTQTPRYLIKTRGQQVTLSCSPISGHRSVSWYQQTPGQGLQFLFEYFSETQRNKGNFPGRFSGRQFSNSRSEMNVSTLELGDSALYLCASSFDTSYEQYFGPGTRLTVT.